One and the same sample provided the 25 T cell receptor beta chains below, sequenced in a study of cytomegalovirus exposure and HLA in healthy donors. The primer mix had 60 Vbeta and 13 Jbeta primers. The table came from immunoSEQ multiplex PCR; TCRdb's copy has only in-frame clones and leaves some out. The sample has roughly 160,000 clones, 70% to 90% seen once; the top ten hold 2% to 2.5%. Sequenced material: PBMCs. The receptors here all came from a male donor in good health and CMV-seronegative.

The J gene is TRBJ1-1, the V gene TRBV28; 8 positions agree with TRBD1. Looked up from germline, CDR1 is MDHEN and CDR2 is SYDVKM. The V segment lost 5 bases and the J segment 5 bases; nucleotides outside the gene matches: 10. CDR3 length: 15 residues. The CDR3 is CASSELTGGRTEAFF. The CDR3 DNA sequence: TGTGCCAGCAGTGAATTAACAGGGGGAAGGACTGAAGCTTTCTTT.

V is TRBV27 and J is TRBJ2-3; 13 bases align to TRBD2. The CDR3 consists of 16 residues. In germline, CDR1 is MNHEY, CDR2 SMNVEV (reference sequence). The V and J ends lost 5 bases and 4 bases, in that order; junction bases with no gene match: 6. In DNA form, the CDR3 reads TGTGCCAGCAGTCTCACTAGCGGGGGGGCCGCAGATACGCAGTATTTT. This encodes CASSLTSGGAADTQYF.

The rearrangement uses TRBV6-1 and TRBJ2-7; no clear D. The V end was cut by 4 bases, the J end by 5 bases, with 18 bases between. Germline V gives CDR1 MNHNS, CDR2 SASEGT. The CDR3 has 15 residues. The CDR3 here is CASSVIWALDNEQYF. The CDR3 DNA is TGTGCCAGCAGTGTAATTTGGGCTTTAGATAACGAGCAGTACTTC.

As for this clone: An end of the junction does not agree with germline; a read error may underlie this. The chain has TRBV9 and TRBJ1-2; no clear D gene. Germline CDR1 and CDR2: SGDLS and YYNGEE. The CDR3 has 15 amino acids. CDR3 region: CASSVGGMSLYGYPF. The CDR3 DNA sequence: TGTGCCAGCAGCGTAGGCGGTATGAGTCTCTATGGCTACCCCTTC.

CDR3 DNA: TGTGCCAGCAGCCCTGGGACTAGCGACACAGATACGCAGTATTTT. Protein sequence: CASSPGTSDTDTQYF. J is TRBJ2-3 and V is TRBV14; 10 nucleotides line up with TRBD2. With 4 bases clipped from V and 2 bases from J, the junction kept 3 bases outside the gene matches. CDR1 SGHDN and CDR2 FVKESK come from the germline V gene. The CDR3 spans 15 residues.

The chain carries TRBV9 and TRBJ2-1, with 8 bases identical to TRBD1. The J segment lost 0 bases and the V segment lost 3 bases, leaving 5 bases of the junction unmatched. This CDR3 comprises 16 residues. Germline V lookup: CDR1 SGDLS, CDR2 YYNGEE. CDR3 nucleotide sequence: TGTGCCAGCAGCGGACAGGGGCCTAGCTCCTACAATGAGCAGTTCTTC. Translated, it gives CASSGQGPSSYNEQFF. Combining the CDR3 with reference TRBV9 and TRBJ2-1 gives the whole variable domain DSGVTQTPKHLITATGQRVTLRCSPRSGDLSVYWYQQSLDQGLQFLIQYYNGEERAKGNILERFSAQQFPDLHSELNLSSLELGDSALYFCASSGQGPSSYNEQFFGPGTRLTVL.

This clone was counted once. This sequence joins TRBV19 and TRBJ2-5; 10 bases fit TRBD1. The CDR3 sequence is 18 residues long. J was trimmed by 4 bases and V by 3 bases; bases with no gene match: 14. CDR1 is LNHDA, CDR2 SQIVND, per germline (reference sequence). The DNA of the CDR3 is TGTGCCAGTAGTATTTCCGGGACAGGGGCCACCTCCTTAGAGACCCAGTACTTC. Its translation is CASSISGTGATSLETQYF.

The chain carries TRBV30 and TRBJ2-7; TRBD2 aligns across 14 bases. CDR3 length: 15 amino acids. Germline V CDR1 and CDR2: GTSNPN, SVGIG (reference sequence). The V gene end was trimmed by 5 bases and the J gene end by 5 bases; junction bases not matched to a gene: 8. CDR3 region: CAWGLAGGSGHEQYF. The CDR3 coding sequence is TGTGCCTGGGGACTAGCGGGGGGCTCTGGGCACGAGCAGTACTTC.

The chain uses TRBV27 and TRBJ1-5; TRBD1 matches at 8 bases. With V trimmed by 5 bases and J by 0 bases, 9 bases remained unmatched. The CDR3 is 17 residues long. Germline V lookup: CDR1 MNHEY, CDR2 SMNVEV (reference sequence). The CDR3 loop reads CASSPQGAGISNQPQHF. The CDR3 nucleotides read TGTGCCAGCAGTCCCCAGGGGGCTGGGATTAGCAATCAGCCCCAGCATTTT.

Worth noting for this clone: Mismatch with germline at one junction end may stem from a read error. The chain carries TRBV7-9 and TRBJ1-2; D is uncertain. The CDR3 consists of 13 residues. Germline lookup yields CDR1 SEHNR and CDR2 FQNEAQ (reference sequence). The CDR3 DNA is TGTGCCAGCAGCTGGGAGATTCAGGCTGGCTACCCCTTC. The encoded protein is CASSWEIQAGYPF.

The J gene is TRBJ2-3, the V gene TRBV28; D possibly corresponds to TRBD2 (6 bases). V lost 7 bases, J lost 4 bases, and 12 bases lay in between. Germline V CDR1 and CDR2: MDHEN, SYDVKM. This CDR3 is built from 13 residues. CDR3 DNA sequence: TGTGCCAGCAATCGACTAGGACCAGATACGCAGTATTTT. Translated, it gives CASNRLGPDTQYF.

About this clone: Other nucleotide sequences from this sample produce the same CDR3. The chain recombines TRBV7-3 with TRBJ2-7; 9 nucleotides align to TRBD2. The germline CDR1 and CDR2 sequences are SGHTA and FQGTGA. CDR3 length: 15 amino acids. Unmatched junction bases numbered 4, after V lost 2 bases and J lost 2 bases. CDR3 DNA: TGTGCCAGCAGCTTACGGCTAGCGGGACCCTACGAGCAGTACTTC. It encodes CASSLRLAGPYEQYF.

This clone appeared a single time. This chain joins TRBV28 and TRBJ2-5, with TRBD2 matching 12 bases. CDR1 is MDHEN, CDR2 SYDVKM, per germline. After removal of 6 bases from V and 5 bases from J, the junction contained 7 bases not matched to a gene. CDR3 size: 15 residues. The CDR3 coding sequence is TGTGCCAGCAGACTAGCGGGAGGACTAGCGGAGACCCAGTACTTC. Translation: CASRLAGGLAETQYF.

This clone was counted a few times. This chain uses TRBV4-3 with TRBJ1-3; no firm D call. The CDR3 length is 15 residues. Deletions cut 0 bases from V and 7 bases from J, with 13 bases between. CDR1 and CDR2 (germline): LGHNA, YSLEER. The CDR3: CASSQEFGFGNTIYF. CDR3 nucleotides: TGCGCCAGCAGCCAAGAGTTCGGGTTCGGGAACACCATATATTTT.

The V and J genes are TRBV5-4 and TRBJ2-5, with D possibly matching TRBD1 (6 bases). Germline V gives CDR1 SGHNT, CDR2 YYREEE (reference sequence). This CDR3 comprises 14 residues. V lost 7 bases to trimming and J lost 0 bases, with 13 bases between them. As DNA, the CDR3 is TGTGCCAGCTCCCCGGACAGCTACCAAGAGACCCAGTACTTC. Protein sequence: CASSPDSYQETQYF. The variable domain in full, with the rest retrieved from reference TRBV5-4 and TRBJ2-5, is ETGVTQSPTHLIKTRGQQVTLRCSSQSGHNTVSWYQQALGQGPQFIFQYYREEENGRGNFPPRFSGLQFPNYSSELNVNALELDDSALYLCASSPDSYQETQYFGPGTRLLVL.

The chain is built from TRBV29-1 and TRBJ2-1; 8 bases are a match to TRBD1. Trimming removed 6 bases from V and 2 bases from J; junction bases left unmatched: 6. Germline-derived CDR1 and CDR2 are SQVTM and ANQGSEA. CDR3 length: 14 amino acids. The CDR3 spells CSVRTGSAYNEQFF. The CDR3 nucleotides are TGCAGCGTCCGGACAGGGAGCGCCTACAATGAGCAGTTCTTC.

V usage is TRBV6-1 and J usage is TRBJ1-2, with D hard to call. This CDR3 is built from 11 residues. V lost 0 bases, J lost 6 bases, and 2 bases lay in between. CDR1 is MNHNS, CDR2 SASEGT, per germline. The CDR3 DNA is TGTGCCAGCAGTGAAGCCGATGGCTACACCTTC. Its translation: CASSEADGYTF.

The J gene is TRBJ2-5, the V gene TRBV4-3; 7 bases fit TRBD1. The assigned J gene may be wrong: the sequence end matches TRBJ2-7 better. The CDR3 totals 15 residues. CDR1 and CDR2 (germline): LGHNA, YSLEER. The CDR3 DNA sequence: TGCGCCAGCAGCCAAGATACAGGGGCCACCTACGAGCAGTACTTC. It is translated as CASSQDTGATYEQYF.

The table lists this clone with a count of one. The gene calls are TRBV19 and TRBJ1-2; TRBD1 aligns across 8 bases. V was clipped by 7 bases and J by 4 bases; unmatched bases: 5. Germline V gives CDR1 LNHDA, CDR2 SQIVND (reference sequence). The CDR3 length is 13 residues. The CDR3 protein is CASTLTGGYGYTF. In DNA, the CDR3 is TGTGCCAGTACCCTCACAGGGGGCTATGGCTACACCTTC. The full variable domain, with the rest looked up from reference TRBV19 and TRBJ1-2, is DGGITQSPKYLFRKEGQNVTLSCEQNLNHDAMYWYRQDPGQGLRLIYYSQIVNDFQKGDIAEGYSVSREKKESFPLTVTSAQKNPTAFYLCASTLTGGYGYTFGSGTRLTVV.

CDR3 DNA: TGTGCCAGCAGCAGGAGGCGGGGGGGAGGTCCAGATACGCAGTATTTT. This gives the protein CASSRRRGGGPDTQYF. The chain combines TRBV7-6 with TRBJ2-3; 9 nucleotides line up with TRBD2. V dropped 5 bases and J dropped 4; count of bases not matched to a gene: 10. CDR1 and CDR2 (germline): SGHVS, FNYEAQ. The CDR3 loop spans 16 amino acids.

This clone has a single count. The V and J genes are TRBV9 and TRBJ2-1; D is perhaps TRBD2 (6 bases). Trimming took off 0 bases at V and 10 bases at J, with 8 bases between the two ends. CDR3 length equals 12 residues. Germline values: CDR1 SGDLS, CDR2 YYNGEE. CDR3 DNA sequence: TGTGCCAGCAGCGTAGTAGCGGACGAGCAGTTCTTC. Translating gives CASSVVADEQFF.

This rearrangement joins TRBV9 to TRBJ2-7, with TRBD2 matching over 9 bases. In germline, CDR1 is SGDLS, CDR2 YYNGEE. This CDR3 has 13 residues. Unmatched junction bases numbered 1, after V lost 0 bases and J lost 6 bases. The CDR3 coding sequence is TGTGCCAGCAGCGTAGGCGGGGGGGGCGAGCAGTACTTC. Translated, it gives CASSVGGGGEQYF.

The chain carries TRBV19 and TRBJ1-5; a weak D match, TRBD1 (5 bases). Per germline, CDR1 LNHDA and CDR2 SQIVND (reference sequence). Trimming left V 6 bases short and J 7 bases short, with 13 bases between. This CDR3 region has 13 residues. CDR3 sequence reads: CASRQSRDQPQHF. The CDR3 DNA follows: TGTGCCAGTAGGCAATCGCGGGACCAGCCCCAGCATTTT.

In nucleotides, the CDR3 is TGTGCCAGCAGTCCTCAGACTAACTATGGCTACACCTTC. It specifies CASSPQTNYGYTF. The J gene is TRBJ1-2, the V gene TRBV2; D unresolved. V gave up 5 bases and J gave up 0 bases, with 7 bases separating them. CDR3 size: 13 residues. CDR1 is SNHLY and CDR2 is FYNNEI in the germline V gene.

This clone showed up just once. The chain recombines TRBV19 with TRBJ1-5; 7 nucleotides agree with TRBD1. The CDR3 covers 15 residues. The J segment lost 2 bases and the V segment lost 6 bases, leaving 7 bases of the junction unmatched. Per germline, CDR1 LNHDA and CDR2 SQIVND (reference sequence). CDR3: CASRSRGYGNQPQHF. The CDR3 DNA reads as TGTGCCAGTAGATCCAGGGGGTATGGCAATCAGCCCCAGCATTTT.